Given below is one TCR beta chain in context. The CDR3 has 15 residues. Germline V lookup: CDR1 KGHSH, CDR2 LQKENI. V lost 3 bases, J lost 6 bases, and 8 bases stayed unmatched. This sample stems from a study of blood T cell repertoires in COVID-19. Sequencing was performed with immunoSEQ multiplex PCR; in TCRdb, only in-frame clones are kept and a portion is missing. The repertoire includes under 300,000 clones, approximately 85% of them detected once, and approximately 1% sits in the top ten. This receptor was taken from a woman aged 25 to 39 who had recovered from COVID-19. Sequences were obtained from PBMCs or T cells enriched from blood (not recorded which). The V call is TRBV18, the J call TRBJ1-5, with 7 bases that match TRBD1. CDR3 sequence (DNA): TGTGCCAGCTCACCGACAGGGTGGGCTGGTCAGCCCCAGCATTTT. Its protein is CASSPTGWAGQPQHF.